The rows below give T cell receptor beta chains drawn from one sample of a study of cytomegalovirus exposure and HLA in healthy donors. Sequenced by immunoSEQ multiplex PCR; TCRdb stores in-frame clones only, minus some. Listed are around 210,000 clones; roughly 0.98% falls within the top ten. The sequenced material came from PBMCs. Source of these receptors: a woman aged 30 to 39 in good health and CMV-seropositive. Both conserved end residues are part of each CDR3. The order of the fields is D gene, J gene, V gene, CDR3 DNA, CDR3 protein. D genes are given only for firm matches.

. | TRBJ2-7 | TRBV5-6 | TGTGCCAGCAGCTTGGCGGGTAGGCCCCCCTACGAGCAGTACTTC | CASSLAGRPPYEQYF
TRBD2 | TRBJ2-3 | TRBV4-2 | TGTGCCAGCAGCCAGGCCGTAGCGGGGGTTAGCACAGATACGCAGTATTTT | CASSQAVAGVSTDTQYF
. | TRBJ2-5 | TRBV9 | TGTGCCAGCAGCGTCAGAGCCCAGGGTGGGGAGACCCAGTACTTC | CASSVRAQGGETQYF
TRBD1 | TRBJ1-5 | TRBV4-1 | TGCGCCAGCAGCCCGGGACAGGGGGCCCATCAGCCCCAGCATTTT | CASSPGQGAHQPQHF
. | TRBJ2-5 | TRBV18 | TGTGCCAGCTCGCCCACAGAAGAGACCCAGTACTTC | CASSPTEETQYF
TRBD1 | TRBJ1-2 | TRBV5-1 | TGCGCCAGCCGCCGGGACAGGGAATTGGCCTATGGCTACACCTTC | CASRRDRELAYGYTF
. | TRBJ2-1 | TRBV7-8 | TGTGCCAGCAGCTTATCACAGACCTACAATGAGCAGTTCTTC | CASSLSQTYNEQFF
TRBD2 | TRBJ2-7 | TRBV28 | TGTGCCAGCACTACTAGCGGGAGTATTTACGAGCAGTACTTC | CASTTSGSIYEQYF
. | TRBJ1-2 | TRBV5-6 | TGTGCCAGCAGCTTTGGGTCGTACACTACTATTTATGGCTACACCTTC | CASSFGSYTTIYGYTF
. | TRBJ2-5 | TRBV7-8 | TGTGCCAGCAGCGGCCGACTGGAAAGAACCCAGTACTTC | CASSGRLERTQYF
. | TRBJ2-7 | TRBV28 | TGTGCCAGCAGTTTGAGGGGGTATGGCGGGAGTAAAGTGACGGCCGAGCAGTACTTC | CASSLRGYGGSKVTAEQYF